This T cell receptor (beta chain) was captured by sequencing in a study of blood T cells in healthy people across ages. Primers used in a second PCR of roughly 6 to 11 cycles were a sample-barcoded 5' primer and a J-beta primer mix. Tags on each cDNA molecule came from a template-switch adaptor with 12 random nucleotides. Using its own MiXCR run on the 5' RACE reads, TCRdb lists one record per CDR3 protein. The data show 700,000 to 1,000,000 distinct CDR3 sequences, more than 40% seen once. Extracted total RNA amounted to at least 5.5 micrograms for each sample. The V and J ends lost 5 bases and 9 bases, in that order; junction bases with no gene match: 7. This CDR3 has 13 amino acids. Germline CDR1 reads MNHEY; CDR2 reads SVGAGI. Study findings and constraints: Investigators treated diversity estimates from one million T cells as underestimates. There were more naive CD4+ cells and higher diversity in long-lived donors than in aged donors.

On this clonotype itself: Its antigen is still unknown.

This sequence joins TRBV6-5 and TRBJ2-1, with TRBD1 identical over 7 bases. The sample was blood. This receptor was obtained from a man aged 55 to 70 in good health. CDR3 residues: CASSKTGASEQFF. In DNA form, the CDR3 reads TGTGCCAGCAGTAAAACAGGGGCAAGTGAGCAGTTCTTC.